This TCR beta chain was recorded in a study of shared T cell receptors in the human thymus. The CDR3 loop spans 17 amino acids. After removal of 7 bases from V and 0 bases from J, the junction contained 12 bases not matched to a gene. Using immunoSEQ multiplex PCR, the repertoire was profiled, and TCRdb retains in-frame clones only, with some absent. This sample has about 660,000 clones, with around 87% found just once. The same data also went into a second study, on human thymus T cells. That study reports: Thymus pieces cut out during corrective heart surgery were the tissue that was used. Repertoires from thymus and blood appeared to show biased V and J gene usage.

The gene calls are TRBV23-1 and TRBJ2-5; 9 positions agree with TRBD2. TRBV23-1 counts as an open reading frame of uncertain function. The sequenced material came from thymocytes. This receptor was taken from a boy under three years old with a congenital heart defect. CDR3 protein: CASTSAGGLRDQETQYF. In DNA, the CDR3 is TGCGCCAGCACCTCAGCGGGAGGCTTAAGGGACCAAGAGACCCAGTACTTC.